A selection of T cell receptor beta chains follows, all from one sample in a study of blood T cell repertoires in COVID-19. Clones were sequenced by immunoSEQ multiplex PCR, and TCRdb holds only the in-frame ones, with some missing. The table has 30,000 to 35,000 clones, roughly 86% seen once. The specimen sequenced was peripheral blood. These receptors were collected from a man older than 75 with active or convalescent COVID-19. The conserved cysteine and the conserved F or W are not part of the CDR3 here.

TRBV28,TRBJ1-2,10,ASWLQGRGYT
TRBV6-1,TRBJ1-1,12,ASSEARESTEAF
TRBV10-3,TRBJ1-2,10,AIGGTDYGYT
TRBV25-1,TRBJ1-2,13,ASSGDMRGKYGYT
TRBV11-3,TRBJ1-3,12,ASSSGGSGNTIY
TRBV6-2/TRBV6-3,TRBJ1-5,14,ASSPNLLASGQPQH
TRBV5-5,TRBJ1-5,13,ASSSGGQSHQPQH
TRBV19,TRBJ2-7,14,ASSTPRQGLGYEQY
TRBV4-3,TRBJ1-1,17,ASSQDIGTGSTVNTEAF
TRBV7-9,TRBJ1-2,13,ASSYGLGRGFGYT
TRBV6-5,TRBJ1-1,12,ASSYSLGDTEAF
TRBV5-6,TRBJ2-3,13,ASSPLSGSTDTQY
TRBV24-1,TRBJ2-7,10,ATSDHSYEQY
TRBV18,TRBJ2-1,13,ASSLAGGAYNEQF
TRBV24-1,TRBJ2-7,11,ATSEGQNYEQY
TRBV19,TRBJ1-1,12,ASKEPRDYTEAF
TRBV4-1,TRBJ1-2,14,ASSPRAEAHYYGYT
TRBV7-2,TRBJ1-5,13,ASSLTDSYNQPQH
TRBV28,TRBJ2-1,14,ASSSQAASSYNEQF
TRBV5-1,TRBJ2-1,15,ASSLTTTGASYNEQF
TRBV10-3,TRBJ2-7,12,AISESSSPYEQY
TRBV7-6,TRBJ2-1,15,ASSPRLAEGLRNEQF
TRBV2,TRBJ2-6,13,ASRLSFSGANVLT
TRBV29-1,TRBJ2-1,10,SVEGDRGEQF
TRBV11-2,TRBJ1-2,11,ASSFDGRIGYT
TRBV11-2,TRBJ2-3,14,ASSRGGASGTDTQY
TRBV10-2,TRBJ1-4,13,ASSITGSGNEKLF
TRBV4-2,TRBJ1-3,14,ASSQDRQGAGNTIY
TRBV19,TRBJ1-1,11,ASRRETNTEAF
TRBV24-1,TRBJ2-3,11,ATSDVLPDTQY
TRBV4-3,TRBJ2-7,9,ASSQTSKQY
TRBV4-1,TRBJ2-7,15,ASSQGTSAEGDYEQY
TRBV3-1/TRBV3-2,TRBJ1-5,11,ASSQDFSGPQH
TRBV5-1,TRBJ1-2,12,ASSLDEVPRGYT